The sequence of this T cell receptor (beta chain) was determined in a study of T cell responses to AZD1222 COVID-19 vaccine. Study conclusions and caveats: Possibly, clonal diversity was underestimated; donors were largely white British and included more females.

Trimming removed 3 bases at V and 7 bases at J, with 12 bases between. Germline V gene data show CDR1 as KGHDR and CDR2 as SFDVKD. This CDR3 is built from 14 residues. The data were produced by immunoSEQ multiplex PCR, yet TCRdb's version contains in-frame clones alone and is incomplete. Among 85,000 to 90,000 clones listed, roughly 90% were seen once. This clone has a handful of counts. Its antigen remains unknown. V is TRBV24-1 and J is TRBJ2-1; no definite D call. This TCR was sampled from an adult in good health. Sequenced here: peripheral blood, sampled on day 0 of AZD1222 vaccination. The CDR3 is CATSDRRGGNEQFF. The CDR3 coding sequence is TGTGCCACCAGTGATCGCCGTGGCGGTAATGAGCAGTTCTTC.